These 29 T cell receptor beta chains were all obtained from the same sample, sequenced in a study of blood T cell repertoires in COVID-19. Libraries were prepared by immunoSEQ multiplex PCR; TCRdb keeps only in-frame clonotypes and omits some of them. Of some 150,000 clones in the sample, approximately 81% were seen once. The material sequenced was peripheral blood. The receptors were gathered from a man in his forties with acute or convalescent COVID-19.

This sequence joins TRBV5-1 and TRBJ2-2, with a weak D call TRBD1 (5 bases). From germline, CDR1 is SGHRS and CDR2 YFSETQ. The germline V and J ends were trimmed by 4 bases and 6 bases, with 19 bases remaining between them. The CDR3 spans 16 residues. The CDR3 DNA sequence: TGCGCCAGCAGCCTGACAGACTCCTCCCGGCCCGGGGAGCTGTTTTTT. Translation gives CASSLTDSSRPGELFF.

The chain uses TRBV9 and TRBJ2-1; 7 bases match TRBD2. Germline V gene lookup returns CDR1 SGDLS and CDR2 YYNGEE. The CDR3 consists of 14 residues. V shed 3 bases and J 3 bases; nucleotides not matched to a gene: 3. As DNA, the CDR3 is TGTGCCAGCAGCGGCGGGGGAAACTACAATGAGCAGTTCTTC. Translated, it gives CASSGGGNYNEQFF.

The chain carries TRBV7-2 and TRBJ2-5; maybe TRBD1 (5 bases). Per the germline V gene, CDR1 is SGHTA and CDR2 is FQGNSA. The CDR3 covers 12 residues. The V and J ends lost 2 bases and 5 bases respectively, with 6 bases between them. The CDR3 region has the DNA TGTGCCAGCAGCTTAAACAGGGAGACCCAGTACTTC. This encodes CASSLNRETQYF.

This clone was counted between two and nine times. The chain couples TRBV19 to TRBJ2-1, with a tentative D call TRBD1 (5 bases). This CDR3 region has 15 residues. Germline CDR1 LNHDA, CDR2 SQIVND (reference sequence). Trimming removed 5 bases at V and 9 bases at J, with 20 bases between. CDR3 nucleotides: TGTGCCAGTAGTGAGCTGGGGCTACAGACGGGTGAGCAGTTCTTC. Its protein is CASSELGLQTGEQFF.

The chain recombines TRBV10-3 with TRBJ1-6; 7 nucleotides align to TRBD1. CDR1 and CDR2 (germline): ENHRY, SYGVKD. The CDR3 spans 13 residues. Trimming at V came to 4 bases and at J to 10 bases, leaving 4 bases not matched to a gene. In DNA, the CDR3 is TGTGCCATCAGTGTAGACAGGGACTCACCCCTCCACTTT. Translated: CAISVDRDSPLHF.

This rearrangement joins TRBV29-1 to TRBJ2-3; 8 bases fit TRBD1. CDR1 is SQVTM, CDR2 ANQGSEA, per germline. The length of the CDR3 is 14 residues. The junction had 7 bases not matched to a gene; V was cut back by 3 bases and J by 5 bases. The CDR3 region has the DNA TGCAGCGTTGACTGGAACAGGGGGAGAGATACGCAGTATTTT. Residues: CSVDWNRGRDTQYF.

CDR3 loop: CASSLILRDEQFF. The CDR3 DNA reads TGTGCCAGCAGCTTAATTTTACGCGATGAGCAGTTCTTC. The J gene is TRBJ2-1, the V gene TRBV11-1; D is unclear. The CDR3 runs to 13 residues. Germline V gene sequence: CDR1 SGHAT, CDR2 FQDESV (reference sequence). V lost 2 bases, J lost 8 bases, and 10 bases lay in between.

This clone has only one observation. The V call is TRBV7-8, the J call TRBJ1-5, with D unclear. The CDR3 is 13 amino acids. The germline V gene encodes CDR1 SGHVS and CDR2 FQNEAQ. Trimming removed 2 bases at V and 4 bases at J, with 6 bases between. The CDR3 reads CASSLSGNQPQHF. The DNA of the CDR3 is TGTGCCAGCAGCTTAAGCGGGAATCAGCCCCAGCATTTT.

The rearrangement uses TRBV5-6 and TRBJ1-6; perhaps TRBD1 as D (6 bases). Germline assignment: CDR1 SGHDT and CDR2 YYEEEE. V dropped 8 bases and J dropped 6 bases, with 15 bases sitting between them. This CDR3 contains 14 residues. CDR3 bases: TGTGCCAGTTGGACACAGGGACGTAATTCACCCCTCCACTTT. Its translation is CASWTQGRNSPLHF. Full variable domain (outside the CDR3, taken from reference TRBV5-6 and TRBJ1-6): DAGVTQSPTHLIKTRGQQVTLRCSPKSGHDTVSWYQQALGQGPQFIFQYYEEEERQRGNFPDRFSGHQFPNYSSELNVNALLLGDSALYLCASWTQGRNSPLHFGNGTRLTVT.

The rearrangement links TRBV20-1 to TRBJ1-5, with no clear D. Germline lookup yields CDR1 DFQATT and CDR2 SNEGSKA (reference sequence). V was cut by 6 bases and J by 4 bases, with 7 bases left in between. The CDR3 sequence is 11 residues long. Here the CDR3 reads CSAQSNQPQHF. CDR3 DNA sequence: TGCAGTGCACAGTCAAATCAGCCCCAGCATTTT.

The table lists this clone with a few counts. The chain joins TRBV7-9 to TRBJ1-4; D is possibly TRBD1 (6 bases). The V end lost 5 bases, the J end lost 2 bases, and 9 bases lay between the germline ends. The CDR3 is 14 amino acids. Germline CDR1 reads SEHNR; CDR2 reads FQNEAQ (reference sequence). The chain's CDR3 is CASSATGTNEKLFF. The CDR3 DNA follows: TGTGCCAGCAGCGCCACAGGGACTAATGAAAAACTGTTTTTT. Together with reference TRBV7-9 and TRBJ1-4, the CDR3 gives the full variable domain: DTGVSQNPRHKITKRGQNVTFRCDPISEHNRLYWYRQTLGQGPEFLTYFQNEAQLEKSRLLSDRFSAERPKGSFSTLEIQRTEQGDSAMYLCASSATGTNEKLFFGSGTQLSVL.

Concerning this clone itself: A read error may produce the germline difference seen at one junction end. Other DNA variants within this sample encode the same CDR3. The V and J genes are TRBV27 and TRBJ1-1; no reliable D call. Germline V gene sequence: CDR1 MNHEY, CDR2 SMNVEV (reference sequence). CDR3 length: 12 residues. The CDR3, as DNA: TGCGCCACACGCGGGGAAAGGACTGAAGCTTTCTTT. Amino acids: CATRGERTEAFF.

The chain has TRBV2 and TRBJ2-7; 8 bases are shared with TRBD2. Germline lookup yields CDR1 SNHLY and CDR2 FYNNEI. The CDR3 totals 14 residues. Trimming removed 7 bases from V and 5 bases from J; junction bases left unmatched: 10. CDR3 protein: CASTFGGGYDEQYF. CDR3 DNA sequence: TGTGCCAGCACGTTCGGCGGGGGGTACGACGAGCAGTACTTC.

The chain uses TRBV24-1 and TRBJ2-5; 8 bases are a match to TRBD2. Trimming removed 9 bases from V and 5 bases from J; junction bases left unmatched: 4. Germline assignment: CDR1 KGHDR and CDR2 SFDVKD. The CDR3 spans 12 residues. CDR3 nucleotides: TGTGCCACCCGGGGGGGGGCCGAGACCCAGTACTTC. This gives the protein CATRGGAETQYF.

This chain uses TRBV19 with TRBJ1-5; maybe TRBD1 (6 bases). Germline CDR1 LNHDA, CDR2 SQIVND (reference sequence). This CDR3 region has 14 residues. The V gene lost 3 bases and the J gene lost 7 bases, with 13 bases spanning the gap. In DNA, the CDR3 is TGTGCCAGTAGTATTGGGGGAAGGGGGCAGCCCCAGCATTTT. Amino acids: CASSIGGRGQPQHF.

This chain links TRBV30 with TRBJ2-4; the match to TRBD2 covers 13 bases. V lost 1 base, J lost 16 bases, and 7 bases stayed unmatched. This CDR3 contains 13 residues. Per the germline V gene, CDR1 is GTSNPN and CDR2 is SVGIG (reference sequence). CDR3: CAWSAGTSGDSYF. DNA of the CDR3: TGTGCCTGGAGTGCAGGGACTAGCGGGGACAGTTACTTC.

This chain links TRBV25-1 with TRBJ1-1, with TRBD1 matching over 11 bases. CDR1 is MGHDK and CDR2 is SYGVNS in the germline V gene. This CDR3 spans 15 amino acids. With V trimmed by 4 bases and J by 5 bases, 6 bases remained unmatched. The CDR3 loop is CASSAAGTGGTEAFF. The CDR3 DNA reads as TGTGCCAGCAGTGCTGCCGGGACAGGGGGGACTGAAGCTTTCTTT.

The rearrangement uses TRBV18 and TRBJ2-7; tentative D call: TRBD1 (5 bases). Germline lookup yields CDR1 KGHSH and CDR2 LQKENI. Trimming shortened V by 2 bases and J by 0 bases, and 11 bases separated the two germline ends. The CDR3 covers 15 residues. The CDR3 region is CASSPKDKSSYEQYF. The CDR3 DNA sequence: TGTGCCAGCTCACCAAAGGACAAGAGCTCCTACGAGCAGTACTTC. The complete variable domain, with remaining parts taken from reference TRBV18 and TRBJ2-7, reads NAGVMQNPRHLVRRRGQEARLRCSPMKGHSHVYWYRQLPEEGLKFMVYLQKENIIDESGMPKERFSAEFPKEGPSILRIQQVVRGDSAAYFCASSPKDKSSYEQYFGPGTRLTVT.

The rearrangement joins TRBV4-2 to TRBJ1-1; D possibly corresponds to TRBD1 (6 bases). The germline CDR1 and CDR2 sequences are LGHNA and YNFKEQ. The CDR3 is made up of 17 amino acids. V was trimmed by 4 bases and J by 0 bases, leaving 18 bases between them. The CDR3 coding sequence is TGTGCCAGCAGCCGGACAGAGAGTACACCGATGAACACTGAAGCTTTCTTT. Amino acid sequence: CASSRTESTPMNTEAFF.

V gene TRBV9 combines with J gene TRBJ1-4, with D perhaps TRBD1 (5 bases). The germline V gene encodes CDR1 SGDLS and CDR2 YYNGEE. V shed 1 base and J shed 1 base, with 11 bases lying between them. The CDR3 has 16 residues. The CDR3 DNA reads TGTGCCAGCAGCGTACGTTCCGGACAAACTAATGAAAAACTGTTTTTT. Translation gives CASSVRSGQTNEKLFF.

The chain couples TRBV24-1 to TRBJ2-3; possible D gene TRBD2, 7 bases. The germline CDR1 and CDR2 sequences are KGHDR and SFDVKD. The CDR3 runs to 13 residues. V lost 9 bases, J lost 3 bases, and 12 bases lay in between. The CDR3 spells CATGEGGTDTQYF. The CDR3 region has the DNA TGTGCCACCGGGGAGGGGGGGACAGATACGCAGTATTTT.

The rearrangement joins TRBV4-2 to TRBJ2-7, with 10 bases that match TRBD1. Looked up from germline, CDR1 is LGHNA and CDR2 is YNFKEQ. The CDR3 runs to 15 residues. V was pared by 4 bases and J by 6 bases, with 9 bases of the junction left unmatched. CDR3 coding DNA: TGTGCCAGCAGCCTGGTCGGGACAGGGGTTGCCGAGCAGTACTTC. As protein: CASSLVGTGVAEQYF.

The chain uses TRBV7-9 and TRBJ2-2, with 8 positions matching TRBD2. Germline V gives CDR1 SEHNR, CDR2 FQNEAQ (reference sequence). V dropped 5 bases and J dropped 8; count of bases not matched to a gene: 4. The CDR3 contains 13 residues. The CDR3 loop is CASSRGGTGELFF. CDR3 coding DNA: TGTGCCAGCAGCCGCGGGGGGACTGGGGAGCTGTTTTTT. The full variable domain, completed using reference TRBV7-9 and TRBJ2-2, is DTGVSQNPRHKITKRGQNVTFRCDPISEHNRLYWYRQTLGQGPEFLTYFQNEAQLEKSRLLSDRFSAERPKGSFSTLEIQRTEQGDSAMYLCASSRGGTGELFFGEGSRLTVL.

To note about this clone: Other nucleotide sequences in the sample specify the same CDR3. The rearrangement uses TRBV5-6 and TRBJ1-2, with TRBD1 matching 7 bases. J lost 2 bases, V lost 0 bases, and 1 base had no gene match. There are 14 residues in the CDR3. Germline lookup yields CDR1 SGHDT and CDR2 YYEEEE. The CDR3, as DNA: TGTGCCAGCAGCTTGGGACAGGGCAACTATGGCTACACCTTC. Protein sequence: CASSLGQGNYGYTF.

V and J are TRBV14 and TRBJ1-1; D is possibly TRBD1 (5 bases). The V end was cut by 0 bases, the J end by 4 bases, with 9 bases between. The germline V gene has CDR1 SGHDN and CDR2 FVKESK. The CDR3 loop spans 14 amino acids. The CDR3, as DNA: TGTGCCAGCAGCCAAGATAGGAGGGGCACTGAAGCTTTCTTT. Residues: CASSQDRRGTEAFF.

V and J are TRBV28 and TRBJ1-2; 7 nucleotides align to TRBD1. The CDR3 length is 14 residues. CDR1 and CDR2 from the germline V gene are MDHEN and SYDVKM. The V and J ends lost 6 bases and 3 bases, in that order; junction bases with no gene match: 7. The CDR3: CASRTLDRDYGYTF. The DNA for the CDR3 is TGTGCCAGCAGAACCCTCGACAGGGACTATGGCTACACCTTC.

The sample holds a few counts of this clone. V and J are TRBV27 and TRBJ1-2; possibly TRBD1 for D (6 bases). V was shortened by 4 bases and J by 7 bases, with 16 bases between the two germline ends. The CDR3 covers 14 residues. Germline CDR1 and CDR2: MNHEY and SMNVEV (reference sequence). CDR3 amino acids: CASSSLEGGGGYTF. CDR3 sequence (DNA): TGTGCCAGCAGTTCCCTAGAGGGGGGGGGTGGCTACACCTTC.

As for this clone: Compared with germline, one end of the junction differs, possibly owing to a read error. J is TRBJ1-2 and V is TRBV7-7, with 8 positions matching TRBD1. The CDR3 is 17 amino acids. Germline V gives CDR1 SSHAT, CDR2 FNYEAQ (reference sequence). CDR3 bases: TGTGCTAGCAGCTTAGCCGCAGACAGGGGACGTAACTATGGCTACACCTTC. The encoded protein is CASSLAADRGRNYGYTF.

CDR3 coding DNA: TGTGCCAGCAGCTTAGTGGCTCAAGGGGGCCACGAGCAGTACTTC. It encodes CASSLVAQGGHEQYF. The chain links TRBV7-9 to TRBJ2-7; 7 bases map to TRBD1. The length of the CDR3 is 15 residues. From germline, CDR1 is SEHNR and CDR2 FQNEAQ (reference sequence). V was pared by 1 base and J by 5 bases, with 8 bases of the junction left unmatched.